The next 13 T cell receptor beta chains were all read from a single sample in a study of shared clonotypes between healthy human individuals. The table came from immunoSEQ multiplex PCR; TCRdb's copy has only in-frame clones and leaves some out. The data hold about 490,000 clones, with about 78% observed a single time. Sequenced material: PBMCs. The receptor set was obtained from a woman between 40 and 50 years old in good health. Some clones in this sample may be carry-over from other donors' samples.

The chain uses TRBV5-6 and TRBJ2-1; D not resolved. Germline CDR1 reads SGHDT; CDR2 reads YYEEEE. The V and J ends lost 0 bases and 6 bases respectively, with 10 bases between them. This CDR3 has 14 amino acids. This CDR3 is CASSLAWKGNEQFF. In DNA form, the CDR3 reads TGTGCCAGCAGCTTGGCGTGGAAGGGCAATGAGCAGTTCTTC.

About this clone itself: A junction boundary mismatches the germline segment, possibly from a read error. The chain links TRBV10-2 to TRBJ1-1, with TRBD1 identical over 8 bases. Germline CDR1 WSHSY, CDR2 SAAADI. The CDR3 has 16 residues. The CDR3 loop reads CAISDRDRQLNTEAFF. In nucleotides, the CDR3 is TGTGCCATCAGTGACCGGGACAGGCAACTAAACACTGAAGCTTTCTTT.

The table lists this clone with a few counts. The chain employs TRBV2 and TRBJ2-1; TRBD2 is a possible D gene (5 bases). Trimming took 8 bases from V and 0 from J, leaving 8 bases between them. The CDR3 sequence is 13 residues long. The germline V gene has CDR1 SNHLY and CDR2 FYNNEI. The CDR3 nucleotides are TGTGCCAGCCAAGGGAGCTCCTACAATGAGCAGTTCTTC. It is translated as CASQGSSYNEQFF.

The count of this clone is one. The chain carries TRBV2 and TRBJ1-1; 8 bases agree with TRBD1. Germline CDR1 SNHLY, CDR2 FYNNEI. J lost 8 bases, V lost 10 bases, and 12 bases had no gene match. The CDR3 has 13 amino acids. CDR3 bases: TGTGCCAACAGCCTACAGGGGGGGCTAGAAGCTTTCTTT. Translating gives CANSLQGGLEAFF.

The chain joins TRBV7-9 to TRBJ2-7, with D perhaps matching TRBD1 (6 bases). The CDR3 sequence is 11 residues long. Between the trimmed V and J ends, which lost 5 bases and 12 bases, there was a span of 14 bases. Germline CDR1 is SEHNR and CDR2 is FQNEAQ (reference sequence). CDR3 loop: CASSPRQALYF. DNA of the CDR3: TGTGCCAGCAGCCCTCGACAGGCCTTGTACTTC.

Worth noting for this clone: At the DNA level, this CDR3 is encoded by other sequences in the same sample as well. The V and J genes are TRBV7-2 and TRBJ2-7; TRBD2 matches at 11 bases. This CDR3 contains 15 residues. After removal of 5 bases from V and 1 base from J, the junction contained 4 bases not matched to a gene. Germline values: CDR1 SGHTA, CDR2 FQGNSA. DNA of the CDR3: TGTGCCAGCAGCCTCGGGACTAGCGGATCCTACGAGCAGTACTTC. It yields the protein CASSLGTSGSYEQYF.

The CDR3 nucleotides are TGTGCCAGCAGCTCCGGACTAGCGGGAGGCTTAGATACGCAGTATTTT. It encodes CASSSGLAGGLDTQYF. The chain recombines TRBV5-4 with TRBJ2-3; 14 nucleotides line up with TRBD2. J was trimmed by 5 bases and V by 3 bases; bases with no gene match: 5. CDR1 is SGHNT and CDR2 is YYREEE in the germline V gene (reference sequence). The CDR3 covers 16 residues.

In DNA, the CDR3 is TGTGCCATCAGTGAGGGACTAGCGGGAGGATCCCCCACCTACGAGCAGTACTTC. It codes for CAISEGLAGGSPTYEQYF. The chain employs TRBV10-3 and TRBJ2-7; 14 bases match TRBD2. The CDR3 extends over 18 amino acids. Germline V CDR1 and CDR2: ENHRY, SYGVKD. Trimming took 2 bases from V and 2 from J; bases not matched to a gene: 8.

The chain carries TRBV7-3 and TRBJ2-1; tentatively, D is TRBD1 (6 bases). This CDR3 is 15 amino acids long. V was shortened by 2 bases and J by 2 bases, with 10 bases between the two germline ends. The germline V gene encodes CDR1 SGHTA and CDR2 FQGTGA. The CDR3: CASSLGGGTYNEQFF. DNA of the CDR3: TGTGCCAGCAGCTTAGGTGGGGGCACCTACAATGAGCAGTTCTTC.

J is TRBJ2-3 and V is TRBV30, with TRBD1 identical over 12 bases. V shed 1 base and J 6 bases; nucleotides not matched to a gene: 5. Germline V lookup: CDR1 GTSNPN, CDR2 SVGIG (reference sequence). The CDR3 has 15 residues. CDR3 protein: CAWSAGTGGADTQYF. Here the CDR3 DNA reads TGTGCCTGGAGTGCCGGGACAGGGGGCGCCGATACGCAGTATTTT.

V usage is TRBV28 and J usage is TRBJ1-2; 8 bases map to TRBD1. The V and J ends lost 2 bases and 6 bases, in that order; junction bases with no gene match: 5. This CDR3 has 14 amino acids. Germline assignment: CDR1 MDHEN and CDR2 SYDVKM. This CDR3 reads CASSLADRGDGYTF. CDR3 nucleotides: TGTGCCAGCAGTTTAGCCGACAGGGGAGATGGCTACACCTTC.

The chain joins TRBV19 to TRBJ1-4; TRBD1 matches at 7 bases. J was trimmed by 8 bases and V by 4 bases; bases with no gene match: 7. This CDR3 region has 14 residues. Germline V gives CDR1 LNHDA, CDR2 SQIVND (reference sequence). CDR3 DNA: TGTGCCAGTAGTACCCCCGGGACAGAAGAAAAACTGTTTTTT. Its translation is CASSTPGTEEKLFF. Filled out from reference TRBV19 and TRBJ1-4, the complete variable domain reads DGGITQSPKYLFRKEGQNVTLSCEQNLNHDAMYWYRQDPGQGLRLIYYSQIVNDFQKGDIAEGYSVSREKKESFPLTVTSAQKNPTAFYLCASSTPGTEEKLFFGSGTQLSVL.

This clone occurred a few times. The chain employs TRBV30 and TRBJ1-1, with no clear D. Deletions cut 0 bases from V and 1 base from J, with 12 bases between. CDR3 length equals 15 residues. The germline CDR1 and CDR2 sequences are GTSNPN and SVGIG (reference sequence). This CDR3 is CAWSVLPDQNTEAFF. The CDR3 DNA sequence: TGTGCCTGGAGTGTACTACCAGACCAGAACACTGAAGCTTTCTTT.